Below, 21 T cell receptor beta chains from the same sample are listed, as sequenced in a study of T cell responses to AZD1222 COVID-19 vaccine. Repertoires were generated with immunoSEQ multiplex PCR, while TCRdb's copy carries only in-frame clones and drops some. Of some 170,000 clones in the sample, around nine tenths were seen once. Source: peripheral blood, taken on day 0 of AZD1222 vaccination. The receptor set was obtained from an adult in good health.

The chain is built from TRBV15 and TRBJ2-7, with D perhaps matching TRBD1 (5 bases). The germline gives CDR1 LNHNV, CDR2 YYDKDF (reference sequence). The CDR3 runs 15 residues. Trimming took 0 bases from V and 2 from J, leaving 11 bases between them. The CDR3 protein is CATSRDQGSTYEQYF. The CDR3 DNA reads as TGTGCCACCAGCAGAGATCAGGGATCGACCTACGAGCAGTACTTC.

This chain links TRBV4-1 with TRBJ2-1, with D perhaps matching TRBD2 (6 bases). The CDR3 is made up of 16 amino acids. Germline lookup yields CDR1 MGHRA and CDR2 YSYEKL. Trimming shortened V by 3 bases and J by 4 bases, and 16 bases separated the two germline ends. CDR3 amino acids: CASSHGGLPGYNEQFF. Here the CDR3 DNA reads TGCGCCAGCAGCCATGGCGGACTACCGGGATACAATGAGCAGTTCTTC.

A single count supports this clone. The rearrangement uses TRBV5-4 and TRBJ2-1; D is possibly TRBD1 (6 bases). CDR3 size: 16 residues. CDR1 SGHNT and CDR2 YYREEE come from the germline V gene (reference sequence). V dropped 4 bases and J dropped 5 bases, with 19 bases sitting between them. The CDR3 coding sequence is TGTGCCAGCAGCATTGGGGGACACCCTTTAAACAATGAGCAGTTCTTC. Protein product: CASSIGGHPLNNEQFF.

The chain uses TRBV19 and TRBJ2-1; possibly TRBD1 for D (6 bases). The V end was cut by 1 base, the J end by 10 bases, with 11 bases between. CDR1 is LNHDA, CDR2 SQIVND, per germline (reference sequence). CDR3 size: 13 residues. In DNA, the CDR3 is TGTGCCAGTAGTATAGTACAGGGCGGCGAGCAGTTCTTC. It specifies CASSIVQGGEQFF.

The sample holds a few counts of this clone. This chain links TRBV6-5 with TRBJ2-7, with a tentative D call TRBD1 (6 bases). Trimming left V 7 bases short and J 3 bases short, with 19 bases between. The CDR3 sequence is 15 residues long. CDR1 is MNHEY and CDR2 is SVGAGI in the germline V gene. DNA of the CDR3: TGTGCCAGCAATCGGCGATCGGACAGTAACTACGAGCAGTACTTC. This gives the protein CASNRRSDSNYEQYF.

This CDR3 reads CAWSIRQNGYTF. The CDR3 DNA is TGTGCCTGGAGTATCCGACAGAATGGCTACACCTTC. This chain joins TRBV30 and TRBJ1-2; D might be TRBD1 (5 bases). The CDR3 extends over 12 amino acids. Looked up from germline, CDR1 is GTSNPN and CDR2 is SVGIG (reference sequence). V was shortened by 2 bases and J by 6 bases, with 10 bases between the two germline ends.

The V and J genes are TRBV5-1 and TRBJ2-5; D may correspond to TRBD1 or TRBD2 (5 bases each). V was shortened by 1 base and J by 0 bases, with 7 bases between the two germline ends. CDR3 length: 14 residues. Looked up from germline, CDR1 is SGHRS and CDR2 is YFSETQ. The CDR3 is CASSLWGNQETQYF. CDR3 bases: TGCGCCAGCAGCTTGTGGGGGAACCAAGAGACCCAGTACTTC.

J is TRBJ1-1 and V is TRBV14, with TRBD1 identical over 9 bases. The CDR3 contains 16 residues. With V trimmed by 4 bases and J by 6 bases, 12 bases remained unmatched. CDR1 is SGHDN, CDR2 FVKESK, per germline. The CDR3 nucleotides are TGTGCCAGCAGCCCCCTCTTGTGGAGACAGGGGGCTGAAGCTTTCTTT. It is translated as CASSPLLWRQGAEAFF.

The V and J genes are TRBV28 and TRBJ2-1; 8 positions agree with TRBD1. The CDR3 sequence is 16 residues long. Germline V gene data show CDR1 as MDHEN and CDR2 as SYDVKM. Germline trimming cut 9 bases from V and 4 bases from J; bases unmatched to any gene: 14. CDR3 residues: CASYGRTGGIYNEQFF. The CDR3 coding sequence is TGTGCCAGTTACGGGCGTACAGGGGGGATTTACAATGAGCAGTTCTTC.

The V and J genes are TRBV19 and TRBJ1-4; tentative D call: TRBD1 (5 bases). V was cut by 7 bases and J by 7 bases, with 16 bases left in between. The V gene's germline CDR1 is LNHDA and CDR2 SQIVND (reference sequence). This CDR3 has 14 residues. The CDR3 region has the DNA TGTGCCAGTACGGGAGCACTCCAGGGTGAAAAACTGTTTTTT. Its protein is CASTGALQGEKLFF.

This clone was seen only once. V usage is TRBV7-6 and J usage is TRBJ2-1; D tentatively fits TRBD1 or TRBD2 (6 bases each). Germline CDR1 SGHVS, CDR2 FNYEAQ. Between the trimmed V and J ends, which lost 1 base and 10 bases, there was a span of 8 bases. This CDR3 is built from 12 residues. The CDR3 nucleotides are TGTGCCAGCAGCTTAGGAGGGGGGGAGCAGTTCTTC. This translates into CASSLGGGEQFF.

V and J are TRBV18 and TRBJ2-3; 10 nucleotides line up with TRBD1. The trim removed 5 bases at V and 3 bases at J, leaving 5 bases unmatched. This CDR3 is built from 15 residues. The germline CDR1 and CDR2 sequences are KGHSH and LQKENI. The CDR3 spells CASSSGQGGTDTQYF. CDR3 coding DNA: TGTGCCAGCTCATCAGGACAGGGGGGGACAGATACGCAGTATTTT.

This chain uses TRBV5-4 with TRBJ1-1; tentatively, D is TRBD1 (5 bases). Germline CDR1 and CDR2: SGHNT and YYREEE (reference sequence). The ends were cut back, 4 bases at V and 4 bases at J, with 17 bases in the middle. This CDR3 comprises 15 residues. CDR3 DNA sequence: TGTGCCAGCAGCAACACGGGGGGGTCTGGCACTGAAGCTTTCTTT. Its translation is CASSNTGGSGTEAFF. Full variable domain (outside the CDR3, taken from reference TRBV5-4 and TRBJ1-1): ETGVTQSPTHLIKTRGQQVTLRCSSQSGHNTVSWYQQALGQGPQFIFQYYREEENGRGNFPPRFSGLQFPNYSSELNVNALELDDSALYLCASSNTGGSGTEAFFGQGTRLTVV.

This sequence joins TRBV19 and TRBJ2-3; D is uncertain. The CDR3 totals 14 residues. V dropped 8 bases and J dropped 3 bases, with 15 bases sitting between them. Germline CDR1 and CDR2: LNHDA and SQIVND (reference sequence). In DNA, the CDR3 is TGTGCCAGTTCTGAGAGTAGACTGACAGATACGCAGTATTTT. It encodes CASSESRLTDTQYF.

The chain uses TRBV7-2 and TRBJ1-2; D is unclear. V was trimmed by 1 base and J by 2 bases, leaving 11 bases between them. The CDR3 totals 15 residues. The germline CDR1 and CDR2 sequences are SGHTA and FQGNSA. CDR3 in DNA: TGTGCCAGCAGCTTAGGCCCCGCCGCAAACTATGGCTACACCTTC. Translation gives CASSLGPAANYGYTF.

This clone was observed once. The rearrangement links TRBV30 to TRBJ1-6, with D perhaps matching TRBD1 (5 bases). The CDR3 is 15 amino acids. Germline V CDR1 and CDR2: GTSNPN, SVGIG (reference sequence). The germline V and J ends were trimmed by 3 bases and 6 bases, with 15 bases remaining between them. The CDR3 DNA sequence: TGTGCCTGGAGCGGGGGACGACAGCTTAATTCACCCCTCCACTTT. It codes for CAWSGGRQLNSPLHF.

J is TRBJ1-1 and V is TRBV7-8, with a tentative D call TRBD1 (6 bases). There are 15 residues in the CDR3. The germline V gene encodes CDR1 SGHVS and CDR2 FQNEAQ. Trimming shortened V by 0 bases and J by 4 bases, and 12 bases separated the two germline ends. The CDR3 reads CASSLARGGLTEAFF. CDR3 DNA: TGTGCCAGCAGCTTAGCGCGCGGGGGGCTCACTGAAGCTTTCTTT.

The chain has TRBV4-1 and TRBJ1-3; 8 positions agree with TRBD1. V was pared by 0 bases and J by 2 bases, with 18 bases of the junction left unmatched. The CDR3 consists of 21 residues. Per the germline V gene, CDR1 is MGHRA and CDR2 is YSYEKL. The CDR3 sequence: CASSQDYAGTGIVGAGNTIYF. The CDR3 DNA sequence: TGCGCCAGCAGCCAAGATTATGCCGGGACAGGTATAGTAGGTGCTGGAAACACCATATATTTT.

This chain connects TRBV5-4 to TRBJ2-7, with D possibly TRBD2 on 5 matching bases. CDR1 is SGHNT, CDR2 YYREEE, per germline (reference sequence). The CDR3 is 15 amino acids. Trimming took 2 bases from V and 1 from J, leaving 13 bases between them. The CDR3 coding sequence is TGTGCCAGCAGCTTTCGGGGTGGCGGATCCTACGAGCAGTACTTC. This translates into CASSFRGGGSYEQYF.

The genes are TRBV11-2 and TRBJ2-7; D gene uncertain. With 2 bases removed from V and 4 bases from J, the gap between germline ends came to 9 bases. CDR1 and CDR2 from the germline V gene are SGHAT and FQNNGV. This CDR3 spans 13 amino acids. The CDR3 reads CASSLSWSYEQYF. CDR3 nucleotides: TGTGCCAGCAGCTTATCTTGGAGTTACGAGCAGTACTTC.

This chain's CDR3 is CASSLGVSGRASETQYF. The CDR3 DNA is TGTGCCAGCAGCTTAGGTGTTAGCGGGAGGGCTAGTGAGACCCAGTACTTC. The chain recombines TRBV11-2 with TRBJ2-5; 11 bases agree with TRBD2. Germline CDR1 reads SGHAT; CDR2 reads FQNNGV. The V gene end was trimmed by 1 base and the J gene end by 5 bases; junction bases not matched to a gene: 9. This CDR3 comprises 17 residues.